These T cell receptor beta chains were read from a single sample in a study of shared clonotypes between healthy human individuals. The protocol was immunoSEQ multiplex PCR, while the TCRdb copy is restricted to in-frame clones and leaves out a portion. The data contain some 1,900,000 clones, 85% to 95% of them singletons. The specimen sequenced was naive CD8+ T cells sorted from blood. The receptors were sampled from a man aged 18 to 30 in good health. Each CDR3 is given with its conserved first and last residue. A D gene is named only where the DNA matches it firmly. Rows give clone size only sometimes, using once, few, many, or a class for an expanded clone.

size	D	J	V	DNA	CDR3
once	TRBD1	TRBJ1-2	TRBV11-2	TGTGCCAGCAGCTTAGTGGGGACAGGGGACAACTATGGCTACACCTTC	CASSLVGTGDNYGYTF
NA	NA	TRBJ1-2	TRBV14	TGTGCCAGCAGCCAAGTGGGTACTAGCTATGGCTACACCTTC	CASSQVGTSYGYTF
NA	NA	TRBJ1-1	TRBV5-6	TGTGCCAGCAGCTCCATAGGACAGCGTGAAGCTTTCTTT	CASSSIGQREAFF
NA	NA	TRBJ2-4	TRBV5-4	TGTGCCAGCAGCTTGTTTGGTGGACACAAGTACTTC	CASSLFGGHKYF
NA	NA	TRBJ2-7	TRBV7-9	TGTGCCAGCAGCCCCCAGACAGGTTACCCCTACGAGCAGTACTTC	CASSPQTGYPYEQYF
NA	NA	TRBJ1-1	TRBV6-5	TGTGCCAGCAGTTATGCTGGCAGCAGGACTGAAGCTTTCTTT	CASSYAGSRTEAFF
NA	NA	TRBJ1-1	TRBV6-6	TGTGCCAGCAGCCAAGGGTGGCAGGTCCAAGGGGGTTTCTTT	CASSQGWQVQGGFF
NA	TRBD1	TRBJ2-7	TRBV5-6	TGTGCCAGCAGCTTGTGCCAGGGGGAAAAATGCGAGCAGTACTTC	CASSLCQGEKCEQYF
NA	NA	TRBJ2-7	TRBV19	TGTGCCAGTAGTATAGACGGTAGGGAGCAGTACTTC	CASSIDGREQYF
NA	NA	TRBJ2-7	TRBV5-1	TGCGCCAGCAGCTTGGCCAACAACTACGAGCAGTACTTC	CASSLANNYEQYF
NA	TRBD1	TRBJ1-1	TRBV6-1	TGTGCCAGCAGGTGGGCAGGGGGCCTCACTGAAGCTTTCTTT	CASRWAGGLTEAFF
NA	NA	TRBJ1-5	TRBV27	TGTGCCAGCTCTCTGGCAGGGCTTCAGCCCCAGCATTTT	CASSLAGLQPQHF
NA	NA	TRBJ2-3	TRBV9	TGTGCCAGCAGCGTATATTCAGGAAGCACAGATACGCAGTATTTT	CASSVYSGSTDTQYF
NA	NA	TRBJ2-5	TRBV7-9	TGTGCCAGCAGCTTCCTCGAGGGTGAAGAGACCCAGTACTTC	CASSFLEGEETQYF
NA	TRBD1	TRBJ1-2	TRBV27	TGTGCCAGCAGTCCAGGGACAGGGGGTAACTATGGCTACACCTTC	CASSPGTGGNYGYTF
NA	TRBD1	TRBJ2-7	TRBV5-1	TGCGCCAGCGGAAATAGTACAGGGGCCTGGGGGTATTACGAGCAGTACTTC	CASGNSTGAWGYYEQYF
NA	TRBD2	TRBJ2-1	TRBV27	TGTGCCAGCAGTCCGGGACTAGCGGGGGAAACGCCCTTCTTC	CASSPGLAGETPFF
once	NA	TRBJ2-6	TRBV7-9	TGTGCCAGCAGCCATTACCTCGGAGGGGCCAACGTCCTGACTTTC	CASSHYLGGANVLTF
NA	NA	TRBJ2-7	TRBV4-1	TGCGCCAGCAGCCAAGGGGCCCCTCAAACCTACGAGCAGTACTTC	CASSQGAPQTYEQYF
NA	NA	TRBJ2-5	TRBV5-8	TGTGCCAGCAGCTTGGAAGGGGGAGAGACCCAGTACTTC	CASSLEGGETQYF
NA	NA	TRBJ2-3	TRBV9	TGTGCCAGCAGCGTAGCTACTAGATTCCCCACCGACTACGATACGCAGTATTTT	CASSVATRFPTDYDTQYF
NA	NA	TRBJ1-3	TRBV6-5	TGTGCCAGCAGTTTGGCCCCAGGGAACACCATATATTTT	CASSLAPGNTIYF
NA	NA	TRBJ2-2	TRBV6-6	TGTGCCACCGGACGGAGAAACACCGGGGAGCTGTTTTTT	CATGRRNTGELFF
once	NA	TRBJ2-1	TRBV6-5	TGTGCCAGCAGTTACTCGATTGGATACAATGAGCAGTTCTTC	CASSYSIGYNEQFF
NA	TRBD1	TRBJ2-7	TRBV4-3	TGCGCCAGCAGCCAAGACAGGGGGCGATCCTACGAGCAGTACTTC	CASSQDRGRSYEQYF
NA	NA	TRBJ2-2	TRBV19	TGTGCCAGTAGTCGGGACGTCCTCTACACCGGGGAGCTGTTTTTT	CASSRDVLYTGELFF
NA	NA	TRBJ2-2	TRBV4-1	TGCGCCAGCAGCCCGGGACCGAGGGGTACCGGGGAGCTGTTTTTT	CASSPGPRGTGELFF
NA	NA	TRBJ2-3	TRBV7-9	TGTGCCAGCAGCTTAAGCATTAACGGCGATACGCAGTATTTT	CASSLSINGDTQYF
few	NA	TRBJ1-1	TRBV9	TGTGCCAGCAGCGTCTACGCGAACACTGAAGCTTTCTTT	CASSVYANTEAFF
NA	TRBD1	TRBJ2-1	TRBV2	TGTGCCAGCACTGCGACAGGGAACAATGAGCAGTTCTTC	CASTATGNNEQFF
NA	NA	TRBJ1-1	TRBV30	TGTGCCTGGAATATAGGGGGTGGGACTGAAGCTTTCTTT	CAWNIGGGTEAFF
few	TRBD1	TRBJ1-2	TRBV5-4	TGTGCCAGCAGCCCGGGACAGGGGCATGGCTACACCTTC	CASSPGQGHGYTF
NA	NA	TRBJ1-1	TRBV19	TGTGCCAGTGACCCCGGGGGCGGAACTGAAGCTTTCTTT	CASDPGGGTEAFF
NA	NA	TRBJ2-5	TRBV2	TGTGCCAGCAGTTCCCGGGGGAGTGGAGAGACCCAGTACTTC	CASSSRGSGETQYF
NA	NA	TRBJ1-2	TRBV27	TGTGCCAGCAGTTTATCTCGGACAGCTAACTATGGCTACACCTTC	CASSLSRTANYGYTF
NA	NA	TRBJ1-6	TRBV5-1	TGCGCCAGCAGCTTGGGCCTCTGGGTTGACGGTTCACCCCTCCACTTT	CASSLGLWVDGSPLHF
once	NA	TRBJ2-7	TRBV14	TGTGCCAGCAGCCAAGGAACAGGGCCCTACGAGCAGTACTTC	CASSQGTGPYEQYF
NA	NA	TRBJ2-5	TRBV6-5	TGTGCCAGCAGTTACTACGAGGGACAGACCCAGTACTTC	CASSYYEGQTQYF
NA	TRBD1	TRBJ2-7	TRBV27	TGTGCCAGCAGTCCGATACCGGTAGGGGGCGGGTACGAGCAGTACTTC	CASSPIPVGGGYEQYF
few	TRBD1	TRBJ2-7	TRBV19	TGTGCCAGTAGTATAGGGACAGGATACGAGCAGTACTTC	CASSIGTGYEQYF
NA	TRBD2	TRBJ2-5	TRBV5-6	TGTGCCAGCAGCGGCCCCCTGAGCGGGGGGCCGGGGTGGCAAGAGACCCAGTACTTC	CASSGPLSGGPGWQETQYF
NA	TRBD2	TRBJ2-4	TRBV27	TGTGCCAGCAGACTAGCGGGAGGGCAGAACATTCAGTACTTC	CASRLAGGQNIQYF
NA	NA	TRBJ1-1	TRBV27	TGTGCCAGCAGTCAAAACCCGACGGGGAACACTGAAGCTTTCTTT	CASSQNPTGNTEAFF
NA	TRBD1	TRBJ1-6	TRBV6-5	TGTGCCAGCAGTTTAGTGGACAGGGGGGAGGATTCACCCCTCCACTTT	CASSLVDRGEDSPLHF
NA	TRBD1	TRBJ1-2	TRBV19	TGTGCCAGCGGACAGGGGCTCGGTGGAGGCTACACCTTC	CASGQGLGGGYTF
few	NA	TRBJ2-7	TRBV5-1	TGCGCCAGCAGCTCCGACTACGAGCAGTACTTC	CASSSDYEQYF
NA	NA	TRBJ2-3	TRBV6-5	TGTGCCAGCAGTTACTCGGTGGGTGAGGTCACAGATACGCAGTATTTT	CASSYSVGEVTDTQYF
NA	TRBD2	TRBJ2-7	TRBV28	TGTGCCAGCCTACACGGGGGGGAGGGCGAGCAGTACTTC	CASLHGGEGEQYF
NA	NA	TRBJ2-7	TRBV27	TGTGCCAGCAGTTTCTCTACAGGGCTGCACTACGAGCAGTACTTC	CASSFSTGLHYEQYF
NA	NA	TRBJ1-5	TRBV4-3	TGCGCCAGCAGCCAAGGCGCAGGGTGGGATCAGCCCCAGCATTTT	CASSQGAGWDQPQHF
NA	NA	TRBJ1-1	TRBV4-1	TGCGCCAGCAGCCCACGACCAAACACTGAAGCTTTCTTT	CASSPRPNTEAFF
NA	TRBD1	TRBJ2-7	TRBV13	TGTGCCAGCAGCTTAGTAGGGACAGGGGTTGTCGAGCAGTACTTC	CASSLVGTGVVEQYF
NA	NA	TRBJ2-7	TRBV5-5	TGTGCCAGCAGCTTCTTTGCAGGGTACTCCTACGAGCAGTACTTC	CASSFFAGYSYEQYF
NA	TRBD1	TRBJ1-2	TRBV29-1	TGCAGCGTTCCGAGGCAGGGGGCCCTCCCGTATGGCTACACCTTC	CSVPRQGALPYGYTF